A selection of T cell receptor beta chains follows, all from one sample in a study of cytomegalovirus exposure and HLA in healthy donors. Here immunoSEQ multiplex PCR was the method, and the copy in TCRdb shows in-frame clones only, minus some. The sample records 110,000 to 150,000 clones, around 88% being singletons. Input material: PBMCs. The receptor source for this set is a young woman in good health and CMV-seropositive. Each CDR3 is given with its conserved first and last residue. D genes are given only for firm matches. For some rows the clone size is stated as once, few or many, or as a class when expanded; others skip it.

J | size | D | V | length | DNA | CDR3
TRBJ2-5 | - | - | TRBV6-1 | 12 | TGTGCCAGCAAGGGGGTCAAAGAGACCCAGTACTTC | CASKGVKETQYF
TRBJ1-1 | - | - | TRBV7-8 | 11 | TGTGCCAGCAGCCGGAGCACTGAAGCTTTCTTT | CASSRSTEAFF
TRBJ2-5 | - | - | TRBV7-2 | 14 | TGTGCCAGCAGCCAGACCAGGGAACAAGAGACCCAGTACTTC | CASSQTREQETQYF
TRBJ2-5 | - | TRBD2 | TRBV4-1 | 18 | TGCGCCAGCAGCTCAAGATCAGTAGCGGGAGACCCGGGGGAGACCCAGTACTTC | CASSSRSVAGDPGETQYF
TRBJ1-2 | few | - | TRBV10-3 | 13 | TGTGCCATCACCAGGACGTTAGGGGATGGCTACACCTTC | CAITRTLGDGYTF
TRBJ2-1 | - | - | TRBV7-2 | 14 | TGTGCCAGCAGCCCCCGGACAGCCTACAATGAGCAGTTCTTC | CASSPRTAYNEQFF
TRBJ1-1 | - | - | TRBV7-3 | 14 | TGTGCCAGCAGCCGAGATTTACAGGGCACTGAAGCTTTCTTT | CASSRDLQGTEAFF
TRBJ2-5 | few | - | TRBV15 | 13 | TGTGCCACCAGCAGACAGGGAGGCGAGACCCAGTACTTC | CATSRQGGETQYF
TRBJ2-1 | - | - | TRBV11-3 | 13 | TGTGCCAGCAGCTTTAATTCCTACAATGAGCAGTTCTTC | CASSFNSYNEQFF
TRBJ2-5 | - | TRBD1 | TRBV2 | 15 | TGTGCCAGCAGTCGACAGGGCCCGGGCCAAGAGACCCAGTACTTC | CASSRQGPGQETQYF
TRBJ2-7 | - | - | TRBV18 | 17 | TGTGCCAGCTCACCACAACCCATAGTAGTGAGATCCTACGAGCAGTACTTC | CASSPQPIVVRSYEQYF
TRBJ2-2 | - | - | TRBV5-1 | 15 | TGCGCCAGCAGCTTGGATTCAGCGAACACCGGGGAGCTGTTTTTT | CASSLDSANTGELFF
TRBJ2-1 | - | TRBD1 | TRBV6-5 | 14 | TGTGCCAGCACCCCACCGGGACAGAGCAATGAGCAGTTCTTC | CASTPPGQSNEQFF
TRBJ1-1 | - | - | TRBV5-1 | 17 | TGCGCCAGCAGCCCGGAGTTGGGGCAGACGATGAACACTGAAGCTTTCTTT | CASSPELGQTMNTEAFF
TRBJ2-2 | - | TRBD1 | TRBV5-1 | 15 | TGCGCCAGCAGCTTCGGACAGGGAGGAACCGGGGAGCTGTTTTTT | CASSFGQGGTGELFF
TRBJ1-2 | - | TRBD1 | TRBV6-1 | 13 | TGTGCCAGCAGTGCCACAGGGGGTCATGGCTACACCTTC | CASSATGGHGYTF
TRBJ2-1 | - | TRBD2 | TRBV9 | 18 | TGTGCCAGCAGCGCGCGACTAACCGGCGGGGGGTTTAACAATGAGCAGTTCTTC | CASSARLTGGGFNNEQFF
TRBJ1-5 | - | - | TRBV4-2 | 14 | TGTGCCAGCAGCCAACGGGATAGCAATCAGCCCCAGCATTTT | CASSQRDSNQPQHF
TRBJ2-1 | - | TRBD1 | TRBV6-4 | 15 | TGTGCCAGCAGTGACTCGACAGGGGGCTACAATGAGCAGTTCTTC | CASSDSTGGYNEQFF
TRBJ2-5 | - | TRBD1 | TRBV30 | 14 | TGTGCCTGGAGTCGGACAGGGGTATCCGAGACCCAGTACTTC | CAWSRTGVSETQYF
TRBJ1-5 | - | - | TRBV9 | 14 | TGTGCCAGCAGCGTAGAGTGGGGGGATCAGCCCCAGCATTTT | CASSVEWGDQPQHF
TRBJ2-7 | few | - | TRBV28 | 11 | TGTGCCAGCAGCCAGAACCGCGAGCAGTACTTC | CASSQNREQYF
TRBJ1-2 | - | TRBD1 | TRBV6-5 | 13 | TGTGCCACCAATGTTCAGGGGGCACATGGCTACACCTTC | CATNVQGAHGYTF
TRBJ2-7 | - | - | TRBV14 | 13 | TGTGCCAGCAGCCTTACAGCGGCCTACGAGCAGTACTTC | CASSLTAAYEQYF
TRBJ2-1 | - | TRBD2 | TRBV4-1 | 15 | TGCGCCAGCAGCCCTGGACCCGGGGGGAGCGATGAGCAGTTCTTC | CASSPGPGGSDEQFF
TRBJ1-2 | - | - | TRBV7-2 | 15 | TGTGCCAGCAGCGGGGGAGGGAGCCGCAACTATGGCTACACCTTC | CASSGGGSRNYGYTF
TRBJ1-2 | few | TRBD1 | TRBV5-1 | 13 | TGCGCCAGCAGCACCGGACAGGGGGGCGGCTACACCTTC | CASSTGQGGGYTF
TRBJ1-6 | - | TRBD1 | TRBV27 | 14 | TGTGCCAGCAGTTTCAGGGGGTGGAGGTCACCCCTCCACTTT | CASSFRGWRSPLHF
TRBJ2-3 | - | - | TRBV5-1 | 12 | TGCGCCAGCAGCTTGGCCTCAGATACGCAGTATTTT | CASSLASDTQYF
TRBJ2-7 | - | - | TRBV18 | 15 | TGTGCCAGCTCGACTACGGGGGACAGCACCTACGAGCAGTACTTC | CASSTTGDSTYEQYF
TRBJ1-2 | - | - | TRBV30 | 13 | TGTGCCTGGAGTGTACCCGGGGTGGGCGGCTACACCTTC | CAWSVPGVGGYTF
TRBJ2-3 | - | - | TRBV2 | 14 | TGTGCCAGCAGCGGACAGCGGTCCACAGATACGCAGTATTTT | CASSGQRSTDTQYF
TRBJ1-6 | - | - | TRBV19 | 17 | TGTGCCAGTAGTCACCACGACAGGTTTCTGCCGTTTGCACCCCTCCACTTT | CASSHHDRFLPFAPLHF
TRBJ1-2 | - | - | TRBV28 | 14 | TGTGCCAGCAGACCCCCCGTCAACTTTTATGGCTACACCTTC | CASRPPVNFYGYTF
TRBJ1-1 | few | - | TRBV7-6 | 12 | TGTGCCAGCAGCTTAAATAGCTATGAAGCTTTCTTT | CASSLNSYEAFF
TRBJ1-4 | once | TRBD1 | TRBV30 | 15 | TGTGCCTGGAGTTTGGGGACAGCCCGTAATGAAAAACTGTTTTTT | CAWSLGTARNEKLFF
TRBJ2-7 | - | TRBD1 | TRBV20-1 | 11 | TGCAGTGCCAGGGGATCGGACAGGCTGCACTTC | CSARGSDRLHF
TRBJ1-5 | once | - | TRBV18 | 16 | TGTGCCAGCTCACCAGCGAGTATTGTCCGCAATCAGCCCCAGCATTTT | CASSPASIVRNQPQHF
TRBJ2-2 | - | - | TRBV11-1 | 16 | TGTGCCAGCAGCTTAGCGAAGCTAGCTCGGGCCGGGGAGCTGTTTTTT | CASSLAKLARAGELFF
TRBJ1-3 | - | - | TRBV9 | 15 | TGTGCCAGCAGCGCCCGGTTGGTATCTGGAAACACCATATATTTT | CASSARLVSGNTIYF
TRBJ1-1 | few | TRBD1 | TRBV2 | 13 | TGTGCCAGCAGTGTACAGGGGGGCACTGAAGCTTTCTTT | CASSVQGGTEAFF
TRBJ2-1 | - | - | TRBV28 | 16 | TGTGCCAGCAGTCGGGGGACAGCGAGCTCCTACAATGAGCAGTTCTTC | CASSRGTASSYNEQFF
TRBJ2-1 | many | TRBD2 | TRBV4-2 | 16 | TGTGCCAGCAGCCAAGGGACTAGCGGGGGGGCCAATGAGCAGTTCTTC | CASSQGTSGGANEQFF
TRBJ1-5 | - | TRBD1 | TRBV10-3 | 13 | TGTGCCATCGGACAGGAGAGCAATCAGCCCCAGCATTTT | CAIGQESNQPQHF
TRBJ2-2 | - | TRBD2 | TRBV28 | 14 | TGTGCCAGCGGCAGTAGCGGGGGTTCCGGGGAGCTGTTTTTT | CASGSSGGSGELFF
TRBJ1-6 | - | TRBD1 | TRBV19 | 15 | TGTGCCAGTAGTCTTCAAACAGGGGGGGATTCACCCCTCCACTTT | CASSLQTGGDSPLHF
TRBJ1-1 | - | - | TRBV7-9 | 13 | TGTGCCAGCAGCTTAGTGGAGCTGACAGGCACTTTCTTT | CASSLVELTGTFF
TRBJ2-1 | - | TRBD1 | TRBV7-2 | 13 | TGTGCCAGCAGCCGAACACAGGGGGGTGAGCAGTTCTTC | CASSRTQGGEQFF